This T cell receptor (beta chain) is from a study of a mutant IDH1 vaccine in newly diagnosed glioma (dated by TCRdb to about 2021). Concerning the study at large: In the chemotherapy-containing groups, vaccination started alongside temozolomide cycles, whereas in patients who had radiotherapy alone it started 4-6 weeks after radiotherapy. Peripheral blood samples were drawn at six visits, namely V03 (baseline), V05, V07, V10, V12 and V13. Before enrollment, most patients had been given radiochemotherapy with temozolomide as standard therapy, while the rest had received either radiotherapy alone or temozolomide alone. Of the roughly 34 treated patients, 62.5% were male and approximately 38% were female, and the mean age was approximately 40 years. Visit V12 was the week-35 safety follow-up and visit V13 was the week-47 end of study. For exploratory analyses, longitudinal TCRB deep sequencing was carried out in 25 to 30 treated patients wherever samples were available.

With respect to this clone: Its antigen remains undetermined. The input lacks base qualities; no much larger clone sits a single base away.

Library preparation was by the immunoSEQ multiplex PCR assay. Rearranged TCR beta chain sequences were amplified using the hsTCRB Kit according to the manufacturer's protocol. Sequencing of TCRB libraries was carried out on an Illumina MiSeq. In the original analysis: The kit vendor's proprietary platform handled demultiplexing, trimming and gene mapping. Here the immuneACCESS table is served through TCRdb, limited to in-frame sequences with V and J called. Missing clones are a known gap in these copies; in checked studies unresolved V genes cover under half, and the rest lacks a known reason. From that table come the V and J calls and clone size; the DNA was used to work out D and trimming. For this sample there are tens of thousands of clones; 81% appear just once. About 4.9% of the sample is held by the ten biggest clonotypes. Beyond this particular receptor, the publication reports: Immune responses induced by the vaccine were seen in approximately 93% of patients across multiple MHC alleles. Pseudoprogression appeared unrelated to alterations in the top peripheral T cell clonotypes detected by TCRB sequencing. PBMC samples for TCRB deep sequencing were selected based on availability. According to the authors, sample limitations meant that analyses of patient blood samples could not be reproduced.

The time point label, read with the paper, signifies: week 35, safety follow-up. Every vaccine dose consisted of 300 ug of a 20-mer mutant IDH1 peptide in Montanide, administered subcutaneously together with topical imiquimod. Eight vaccinations were administered to patients in weeks 1, 3, 5, 7, 11, 15, 19 and 23, corresponding to visits V03 through V10. All donors had newly diagnosed IDH1-mutant astrocytomas of WHO grade 3 or 4 that showed loss of nuclear ATRX. The samples were drawn from NOA16, a multicentre, single-arm, open-label phase I trial in Germany that tested a mutant IDH1 peptide vaccine in humans for the first time. Genomic DNA for TCRB sequencing was extracted from EDTA blood using the DNeasy Blood and Tissue Kit. The CDR3 measures 14 amino acids from cysteine to phenylalanine. This entry keeps only the CDR3 DNA: 42 bases, framed from base 1. The trim is 7 bases for V and 9 bases for J, with a gap of 17 bases between the germline ends. CDR1 and CDR2, per the germline V gene (reference sequence), are SGHNT and YYREEE.

The receptor chain draws on TRBV5-4 and TRBJ1-6, with TRBD1 perhaps the D gene, on 5 matching bases. This clonotype originated in a man aged 35-49 years with glioma. The sample here was PBMCs, taken from a glioma patient whose treatment included an IDH1 peptide vaccine. The DNA reads as follows: TGTGCCAGCCGCCAGGACAAGCACGGTTCACCCCTCCACTTT. Its translation is CASRQDKHGSPLHF. Supplemented by the reference TRBV5-4 and TRBJ1-6 proteins around the CDR3, the complete variable domain is ETGVTQSPTHLIKTRGQQVTLRCSSQSGHNTVSWYQQALGQGPQFIFQYYREEENGRGNFPPRFSGLQFPNYSSELNVNALELDDSALYLCASRQDKHGSPLHFGNGTRLTVT.